The 29 T cell receptor beta chains presented below share a single source sample, sequenced in a study of CD8 T cells in Susac syndrome. cDNA came from approximately 0.5 to 1 ug RNA primed by random hexamers. TCRdb ran MiXCR on the immunoSEQ multiplex PCR reads and lists one entry per CDR3 protein. This table has about 2,000 distinct CDR3 sequences, around 68% appearing once. For TEMRA sorting, memory subsets were defined by staining for CD27 and CD45RA. The sequenced sample consisted of CD8+ TEMRA cells from PBMCs. Noted subset: FACS-sorted terminally differentiated effector memory CD8+ T cells re-expressing CD45RA (CD8+ TEMRA). These receptors originate from a human donor with Susac syndrome.

This chain connects TRBV4-3 to TRBJ2-3; 12 nucleotides agree with TRBD2. The CDR3 runs 16 residues. Germline-derived CDR1 and CDR2 are LGHNA and YSLEER. J was trimmed by 4 bases and V by 0 bases; bases with no gene match: 2. The CDR3 region is CASSQDLAGGPDTQYF. In DNA form, the CDR3 reads TGCGCCAGCAGCCAAGATCTAGCGGGAGGGCCAGATACGCAGTATTTT.

This clonotype was seen more than once but under ten times. The chain employs TRBV6-2 or TRBV6-3 and TRBJ2-2, with D perhaps given as TRBD1 or TRBD2 (6 bases each). V gave up 2 bases and J gave up 7 bases, with 14 bases separating them. This CDR3 is 15 amino acids long. Germline V CDR1 and CDR2: MNHEY, SVGEGT. CDR3: CASSYLRGGHGELFF. The CDR3 nucleotides are TGTGCCAGCAGTTACCTCAGGGGAGGTCACGGGGAGCTGTTTTTT.

By sample fraction, this clonotype is large. J is TRBJ2-1 and V is TRBV7-9; TRBD2 aligns across 7 bases. The CDR3 is 17 amino acids. Unmatched junction bases numbered 16, after V lost 2 bases and J lost 9 bases. Germline V gene data show CDR1 as SEHNR and CDR2 as FQNEAQ (reference sequence). CDR3 DNA: TGTGCCAGCAGCTTAAGAGGGGAGGGGAGCCCCGCGGCTGAGCAGTTCTTC. It encodes CASSLRGEGSPAAEQFF.

V usage is TRBV28 and J usage is TRBJ1-2, with 8 bases fitting TRBD1. Trimming cost V 7 bases and J 8 bases; bases outside gene matches: 9. The CDR3 runs to 13 residues. In germline, CDR1 is MDHEN, CDR2 SYDVKM. The DNA of the CDR3 is TGTGCCAGCACCTCTACAGGGGGAGACGGCTACACCTTC. Protein sequence: CASTSTGGDGYTF.

A word on this clonotype: A much more abundant neighbour one base away suggests this may be a read error. The gene calls are TRBV27 and TRBJ2-2; D tentatively reads TRBD1 or TRBD2 (5 bases each). Germline-derived CDR1 and CDR2 are MNHEY and SMNVEV (reference sequence). There are 15 residues in the CDR3. V was pared by 7 bases and J by 4 bases, with 16 bases between. The CDR3 DNA reads as TGTGCCAGCACCCGTGTTGGGGGTCGCACCGGGGAGCTGTTTTTT. Protein sequence: CASTRVGGRTGELFF.

This clonotype was found a few times. The chain recombines TRBV2 with TRBJ2-1; TRBD2 might be the D (6 bases). This CDR3 region has 14 residues. V was clipped by 7 bases and J by 9 bases, with 19 bases between them. CDR1 is SNHLY and CDR2 is FYNNEI in the germline V gene. The CDR3 is CASNVGDFSPEQFF. In nucleotides, the CDR3 is TGTGCCAGCAACGTGGGGGACTTTAGTCCTGAGCAGTTCTTC.

V usage is TRBV21-1 and J usage is TRBJ2-2. TRBV21-1 constitutes a pseudogene. CDR3 length equals 14 residues. DNA of the CDR3: TGTGCCAGCAGCAAAAGTGCGGACACCGGGGAGCTGTTTTTT. It specifies CASSKSADTGELFF.

The V gene is TRBV25-1, the J gene TRBJ1-5; TRBD1 matches at 7 bases. V lost 3 bases, J lost 1 base, and 0 bases stayed unmatched. Germline-derived CDR1 and CDR2 are MGHDK and SYGVNS. This CDR3 has 14 amino acids. This CDR3 reads CASSEDRSNQPQHF. The CDR3 DNA sequence: TGTGCCAGCAGTGAGGACAGGAGCAATCAGCCCCAGCATTTT.

Worth noting for this clonotype: One end of the junction fails to match germline, which may point to a read error. The V and J genes are TRBV20-1 and TRBJ2-3; possibly TRBD1 for D (6 bases). The CDR3 consists of 16 residues. The germline V gene has CDR1 DFQATT and CDR2 SNEGSKA (reference sequence). CDR3 DNA: TGCAGTGCTGTTGAAGGGGACACGGGGAACACAGATACGCACTATTTT. Its translation is CSAVEGDTGNTDTHYF.

V gene TRBV4-2 combines with J gene TRBJ2-5; 8 bases line up with TRBD1. Germline assignment: CDR1 LGHNA and CDR2 YNFKEQ. The CDR3 totals 16 residues. Trimming cost V 4 bases and J 4 bases; bases outside gene matches: 11. CDR3 DNA sequence: TGTGCCAGCAGCCTCCATTTAACAGGGGGGCCAGAGACCCAGTACTTC. Translating it yields CASSLHLTGGPETQYF.

Only a few counts were recorded for this clonotype. The rearrangement joins TRBV25-1 to TRBJ1-2, with 8 bases identical to TRBD1. The CDR3 is 16 amino acids. Germline V lookup: CDR1 MGHDK, CDR2 SYGVNS. V shed 3 bases, J shed 7 bases, and the junction held 13 bases outside the gene matches. The CDR3 protein is CASSEGAGGPRGGYTF. As DNA, the CDR3 is TGTGCCAGCAGTGAGGGGGCAGGGGGCCCCCGGGGTGGCTACACCTTC.

The chain links TRBV13 to TRBJ1-1, with D perhaps matching TRBD1 (5 bases). There are 12 residues in the CDR3. The V and J ends lost 5 bases and 7 bases respectively, with 11 bases between them. Germline CDR1 reads PRHDT; CDR2 reads FYEKMQ (reference sequence). This CDR3 reads CASSISRVEAFF. DNA of the CDR3: TGTGCCAGCAGCATATCCAGGGTTGAAGCTTTCTTT.

In its sample, this clonotype was seen once. The J gene is TRBJ2-6, the V gene TRBV3-1; D gene uncertain. The CDR3 extends over 16 amino acids. The germline CDR1 and CDR2 sequences are LGHDT and YNNKEL (reference sequence). The V gene lost 1 base and the J gene lost 0 bases, with 7 bases spanning the gap. CDR3 region: CASSQAPISGANVLTF. In nucleotides, the CDR3 is TGTGCCAGCAGCCAAGCCCCGATCTCTGGGGCCAACGTCCTGACTTTC.

A few counts support this clonotype. The CDR3 reads CASSAGPAPRNSPLHF. The CDR3 bases are TGTGCCAGCAGCGCGGGGCCAGCGCCTCGAAATTCACCCCTCCACTTT. This chain joins TRBV11-2 and TRBJ1-6, with D possibly being TRBD1 (5 bases). This CDR3 has 16 residues. Looked up from germline, CDR1 is SGHAT and CDR2 is FQNNGV. V lost 5 bases, J lost 7 bases, and 18 bases lay in between.

The rearrangement links TRBV7-8 to TRBJ2-5, with 11 nucleotides matching TRBD2. J was trimmed by 1 base and V by 3 bases; bases with no gene match: 4. This CDR3 is 16 amino acids long. Germline values: CDR1 SGHVS, CDR2 FQNEAQ. Here the CDR3 DNA reads TGTGCCAGCAGCTTCCCGACTAGCGGGGCCCAAGAGACCCAGTACTTC. Translated, it gives CASSFPTSGAQETQYF.

This chain connects TRBV6-2 or TRBV6-3 to TRBJ2-1, with TRBD2 identical over 7 bases. Germline V lookup: CDR1 MNHEY, CDR2 SVGEGT. V shed 7 bases, J shed 4 bases, and the junction held 4 bases outside the gene matches. CDR3 length: 13 residues. DNA of the CDR3: TGTGCCAGCACTATGGGGGGGTACAATGAGCAGTTCTTC. It translates to CASTMGGYNEQFF.

This clonotype showed up just a few times. The chain uses TRBV12-3 or TRBV12-4 and TRBJ2-1; 7 bases fit TRBD2. The trim removed 4 bases at V and 6 bases at J, leaving 12 bases unmatched. This CDR3 is built from 16 residues. CDR3 nucleotides: TGTGCCAGCAGTTGGGGGGGGACCCAAGCAAGCAATGAGCAGTTCTTC. This translates into CASSWGGTQASNEQFF.

The chain recombines TRBV3-1 with TRBJ2-7; D not resolved. With 2 bases removed from V and 3 bases from J, the gap between germline ends came to 8 bases. The CDR3 is 13 amino acids. Looked up from germline, CDR1 is LGHDT and CDR2 is YNNKEL (reference sequence). The CDR3 protein is CASSQFFRYEQYF. The DNA for the CDR3 is TGTGCCAGCAGCCAATTCTTCCGCTACGAGCAGTACTTC.

This sequence joins TRBV9 and TRBJ1-2; no firm D call. Germline V gene lookup returns CDR1 SGDLS and CDR2 YYNGEE. V dropped 3 bases and J dropped 1 base, with 13 bases sitting between them. CDR3 length: 15 amino acids. CDR3 in amino acids: CASSARRSSNYGYTF. CDR3 DNA sequence: TGTGCCAGCAGCGCTAGACGGAGCAGTAACTATGGCTACACCTTC.

The chain links TRBV7-8 to TRBJ1-4, with a weak D call TRBD1 (6 bases). CDR3 length equals 19 residues. CDR1 is SGHVS, CDR2 FQNEAQ, per germline. V gave up 0 bases and J gave up 0 bases, with 17 bases separating them. CDR3 amino acids: CASSLAPGTLETTNEKLFF. The CDR3 nucleotides read TGTGCCAGCAGCTTAGCCCCCGGGACACTCGAGACAACTAATGAAAAACTGTTTTTT.

This chain joins TRBV23-1 and TRBJ1-6, with D perhaps matching TRBD1 (5 bases). TRBV23-1 is given ORF status, its function remaining uncertain. The length of the CDR3 is 17 residues. V was shortened by 0 bases and J by 8 bases, with 17 bases between the two germline ends. CDR3 nucleotide sequence: TGCGCCAGCAGTCAATCGGAGGGGCGCCCTATTTATTCACCCCTCCACTTT. As protein: CASSQSEGRPIYSPLHF.

V gene TRBV3-1 combines with J gene TRBJ2-3; TRBD2 aligns across 13 bases. The CDR3 length is 15 residues. V was clipped by 7 bases and J by 2 bases; unmatched bases: 3. The germline gives CDR1 LGHDT, CDR2 YNNKEL (reference sequence). This CDR3 is CASTTSGGATDTQYF. For the CDR3, the DNA is TGTGCCAGCACCACTAGCGGGGGGGCCACAGATACGCAGTATTTT.

Turning to this clonotype: Relative to the germline gene, one junction end is altered; a read error may explain this. The chain is built from TRBV15 and TRBJ2-2; 10 bases map to TRBD2. Germline lookup yields CDR1 LNHNV and CDR2 YYDKDF (reference sequence). The CDR3 has 17 residues. This chain's CDR3 is CASSRERAGGPNGELFF. The DNA of the CDR3 is TGTGCCTCCAGCAGAGAAAGAGCGGGAGGGCCTAACGGGGAGCTGTTTTTT.

The rearrangement uses TRBV11-1 and TRBJ2-7, with 8 bases fitting TRBD2. Trimming at V came to 4 bases and at J to 3 bases, leaving 8 bases not matched to a gene. This CDR3 is built from 15 residues. CDR1 is SGHAT, CDR2 FQDESV, per germline (reference sequence). The CDR3 DNA sequence: TGTGCCAGCAGCTCGAAAACTAGCGGTTACTACGAGCAGTACTTC. The encoded protein is CASSSKTSGYYEQYF.

This clonotype has a handful of counts. This chain connects TRBV7-2 to TRBJ2-7; 7 nucleotides align to TRBD1. CDR3 length equals 14 residues. CDR1 and CDR2 from the germline V gene are SGHTA and FQGNSA. The V and J ends lost 5 bases and 4 bases, in that order; junction bases with no gene match: 8. The CDR3 protein is CASSTRQGWYEQYF. CDR3 bases: TGTGCCAGCAGCACTCGACAGGGTTGGTACGAGCAGTACTTC.

This rearrangement joins TRBV11-2 to TRBJ2-2; 12 bases map to TRBD1. The germline V gene encodes CDR1 SGHAT and CDR2 FQNNGV. The CDR3 runs 20 residues. Trimming cost V 0 bases and J 2 bases; bases outside gene matches: 10. Here the CDR3 DNA reads TGTGCCAGCAGCTTAGATGAGTGGGACAGGGGGCCCCTTAACACCGGGGAGCTGTTTTTT. It encodes CASSLDEWDRGPLNTGELFF.

V and J are TRBV27 and TRBJ2-7, with D unresolved. V shed 2 bases and J shed 0 bases, with 8 bases lying between them. Germline values: CDR1 MNHEY, CDR2 SMNVEV (reference sequence). The CDR3 loop spans 14 amino acids. CDR3 bases: TGTGCCAGCAGTTTAGGCCCCGGCTCCTACGAGCAGTACTTC. It encodes CASSLGPGSYEQYF.

This clonotype counts as large. The V call is TRBV7-8, the J call TRBJ1-5; no reliable D call. CDR3 size: 13 residues. Trimming pared 4 bases from V and 7 bases from J, leaving 11 bases between. CDR1 and CDR2 (germline): SGHVS, FQNEAQ. The CDR3 is CASSSHVGQPQHF. The CDR3, as DNA: TGTGCCAGCAGCTCGCATGTGGGGCAGCCCCAGCATTTT.

The rearrangement uses TRBV11-2 and TRBJ2-7; 14 positions agree with TRBD2. This CDR3 has 16 amino acids. Germline V gives CDR1 SGHAT, CDR2 FQNNGV. Trimming at V came to 4 bases and at J to 4 bases, leaving 6 bases not matched to a gene. The CDR3 DNA reads as TGTGCCAGCAGCTCCGGGACTAGCGGGAGTGATTACGAGCAGTACTTC. Translating it yields CASSSGTSGSDYEQYF.